These T cell receptor beta chains were read from a single sample in a study of memory CD4+ T cells and cytomegalovirus serostatus. Profiled with immunoSEQ multiplex PCR; TCRdb holds only in-frame clones, not every one. The profile shows about 39,000 clones, over 65% of them singletons. Material for sequencing was memory CD4+ T cells from blood. These receptors were obtained from an adult in good health and CMV-seronegative. Each CDR3 is given with its conserved first and last residue. The D gene is left open where the match is weak. For some rows the clone size is stated as once, few or many, or as a class when expanded; others skip it.

D gene	J gene	clone size	CDR3 length	V gene	CDR3 protein	CDR3 DNA
.	TRBJ2-5	.	11	TRBV21-1	CASSTVETQYF	TGTGCCTCCTCCACCGTGGAGACCCAGTACTTC
.	TRBJ1-5	.	14	TRBV19	CASSTDRSNQPQHF	TGTGCCAGTAGTACGGACCGAAGCAATCAGCCCCAGCATTTT
.	TRBJ1-1	.	13	TRBV11-2	CASSPPGGSSAFF	TGTGCCAGCAGCCCCCCTGGGGGCAGTTCCGCTTTCTTT
TRBD1	TRBJ2-2	.	18	TRBV7-9	CASSTPLRTGVNTGELFF	TGTGCCAGCAGCACCCCCCTACGGACAGGAGTGAACACCGGGGAGCTGTTTTTT
.	TRBJ1-2	.	17	TRBV6-1	CASSERFKAGKDYGYTF	TGTGCCAGCAGTGAAAGGTTTAAGGCAGGGAAAGACTATGGCTACACCTTC
TRBD1	TRBJ2-5	.	15	TRBV19	CASSIANRGRETQYF	TGTGCCAGTAGTATCGCTAACAGGGGGCGGGAGACCCAGTACTTC
.	TRBJ1-1	.	13	TRBV6-5	CASSRAGYTEAFF	TGTGCCAGCAGCAGGGCCGGGTACACTGAAGCTTTCTTT
.	TRBJ1-2	.	14	TRBV30	CAWNQPGGWDGYTF	TGTGCCTGGAACCAACCGGGGGGCTGGGATGGCTACACCTTC
.	TRBJ2-7	once	15	TRBV27	CASSLGQGSFYEQYF	TGTGCCAGCAGTTTAGGGCAGGGGTCATTCTACGAGCAGTACTTC
TRBD1	TRBJ1-1	once	13	TRBV13	CASSFDRGTEAFF	TGTGCCAGCAGCTTTGACAGGGGCACTGAAGCTTTCTTT
.	TRBJ1-4	.	18	TRBV18	CASSQTKALRFTNEKLFF	TGTGCCAGCTCGCAAACAAAAGCCCTTCGCTTCACTAATGAAAAACTGTTTTTT
.	TRBJ2-5	.	15	TRBV18	CASSPPPGWGETQYF	TGTGCCAGCTCACCACCCCCCGGGTGGGGAGAGACCCAGTACTTC
TRBD1	TRBJ1-1	.	16	TRBV30	CAWTVGMTGGDTEAFF	TGTGCCTGGACCGTAGGAATGACAGGGGGTGACACTGAAGCTTTCTTT
.	TRBJ2-7	.	15	TRBV29-1	CSVEDWDGSSYEQYF	TGCAGCGTTGAAGATTGGGATGGGAGCTCCTACGAGCAGTACTTC
.	TRBJ1-1	.	13	TRBV6-5	CASGGYGYTEAFF	TGTGCCTCCGGGGGCTACGGGTACACTGAAGCTTTCTTT
TRBD1	TRBJ2-7	once	16	TRBV9	CASSVDPGQGNYEQYF	TGTGCCAGCAGCGTAGACCCGGGACAGGGTAACTACGAGCAGTACTTC
.	TRBJ1-6	.	15	TRBV18	CASSPPSSYNSPLHF	TGTGCCAGCTCACCACCGAGCTCCTATAATTCACCCCTCCACTTT
.	TRBJ1-1	few	14	TRBV29-1	CSVEGAQRNTEAFF	TGCAGCGTTGAGGGGGCTCAGAGGAACACTGAAGCTTTCTTT
TRBD2	TRBJ2-5	.	15	TRBV7-9	CASSFLAGTQETQYF	TGTGCCAGCAGCTTCCTAGCGGGGACCCAAGAGACCCAGTACTTC
TRBD1	TRBJ1-4	few	15	TRBV14	CASRRTGSADEKLFF	TGTGCCAGCAGACGGACAGGCTCCGCTGATGAAAAACTGTTTTTT
.	TRBJ1-2	.	11	TRBV30	CVWTSNYGYTF	TGCGTCTGGACGTCTAACTATGGCTACACCTTC
.	TRBJ2-1	few	16	TRBV4-1	CASSQEGGYSYNEQFF	TGCGCCAGCAGCCAAGAGGGGGGTTACTCCTACAATGAGCAGTTCTTC
.	TRBJ2-1	.	13	TRBV5-1	CATTGEAYNEQFF	TGCGCCACAACTGGTGAAGCCTACAATGAGCAGTTCTTC
.	TRBJ1-1	few	16	TRBV30	CAWSVQGRSMNTEAFF	TGTGCCTGGAGTGTCCAGGGAAGATCAATGAACACTGAAGCTTTCTTT
TRBD2	TRBJ2-1	.	15	TRBV5-4	CASSFSSGGYNEQFF	TGTGCCAGCAGCTTTTCTAGCGGGGGATACAATGAGCAGTTCTTC
TRBD1	TRBJ2-3	once	16	TRBV4-1	CASSQDRRGTTDTQYF	TGCGCCAGCAGCCAAGATCGCAGGGGGACGACAGATACGCAGTATTTT
.	TRBJ1-1	.	13	TRBV11-2	CASSSPRTGEAFF	TGTGCCAGCAGCTCCCCTAGGACCGGTGAAGCTTTCTTT
TRBD1	TRBJ1-1	.	15	TRBV11-2	CASSLDGNRGAEAFF	TGTGCCAGCAGCTTAGATGGCAACAGGGGAGCTGAAGCTTTCTTT
.	TRBJ2-1	.	11	TRBV7-9	CASSPYNEQFF	TGTGCCAGCAGCCCCTACAATGAGCAGTTCTTC
.	TRBJ2-7	.	11	TRBV30	CAGTTGTEQYF	TGTGCCGGAACGACCGGGACCGAGCAGTACTTC
.	TRBJ1-1	.	11	TRBV20-1	CSANRDTEAFF	TGCAGTGCTAACAGAGACACTGAAGCTTTCTTT
.	TRBJ1-4	.	14	TRBV5-6	CASSLPGPGEKLFF	TGTGCCAGCAGCTTGCCAGGGCCTGGCGAAAAACTGTTTTTT
.	TRBJ1-1	.	14	TRBV19	CASSINEGNTEAFF	TGTGCCAGTAGTATAAACGAGGGGAACACTGAAGCTTTCTTT
TRBD1	TRBJ1-2	.	15	TRBV11-2	CASSLVAGGVAGYTF	TGTGCCAGCAGCTTAGTTGCAGGGGGCGTTGCTGGCTACACCTTC
TRBD1	TRBJ2-3	.	22	TRBV19	CASSIRHSYRWTGNRSTDTQYF	TGTGCCAGTAGTATAAGGCATTCTTATAGATGGACAGGGAACAGGTCCACAGATACGCAGTATTTT
.	TRBJ1-1	.	11	TRBV27	CASRPSTEAFF	TGTGCCAGCAGACCGAGCACTGAAGCTTTCTTT
TRBD2	TRBJ2-4	.	16	TRBV5-1	CASSLGLAGAKNIQYF	TGCGCCAGCAGCTTGGGACTAGCGGGGGCCAAAAACATTCAGTACTTC
.	TRBJ2-7	.	15	TRBV2	CASSVRGTQVYEQYF	TGTGCCAGCAGTGTTAGGGGGACACAGGTCTACGAGCAGTACTTC
.	TRBJ1-4	.	15	TRBV9	CASTVSGATNEKLFF	TGTGCCAGCACCGTCTCTGGGGCAACTAATGAAAAACTGTTTTTT
.	TRBJ2-7	.	12	TRBV5-3	CARRPSSGEQYF	TGTGCCAGAAGACCCTCAAGTGGCGAGCAGTACTTC
TRBD2	TRBJ2-7	once	14	TRBV30	CAWSVREGAGEQYF	TGTGCCTGGAGTGTACGGGAGGGCGCCGGCGAGCAGTACTTC
TRBD2	TRBJ2-7	.	17	TRBV7-6	CASSMGLAGEPPYEQYF	TGTGCCAGCAGCATGGGACTAGCGGGGGAACCTCCGTACGAGCAGTACTTC
TRBD1	TRBJ1-6	.	15	TRBV7-8	CASSPLGQGKSPLHF	TGTGCCAGCAGCCCCCTAGGACAGGGAAAATCACCCCTCCACTTT
.	TRBJ1-3	.	19	TRBV5-1	CASSFGGWDVSSPGNTIYF	TGCGCCAGCAGCTTTGGCGGTTGGGACGTTTCTTCTCCAGGAAACACCATATATTTT
.	TRBJ1-4	.	14	TRBV7-9	CASSQGATNEKLFF	TGTGCCAGCAGCCAGGGAGCGACTAATGAAAAACTGTTTTTT
TRBD1	TRBJ1-1	.	18	TRBV10-3	CAISESVLSGGAGTEAFF	TGTGCCATCAGTGAGTCGGTTTTGTCAGGGGGCGCGGGCACTGAAGCTTTCTTT
.	TRBJ1-1	.	14	TRBV25-1	CASSDQGVNTEAFF	TGTGCCAGCAGTGATCAAGGGGTGAACACTGAAGCTTTCTTT
.	TRBJ1-2	few	13	TRBV10-3	CAISEGPQYGYTF	TGTGCCATCAGTGAGGGCCCTCAGTATGGCTACACCTTC
TRBD2	TRBJ2-1	.	13	TRBV29-1	CSHERGSYNEQFF	TGCAGCCACGAGCGGGGCTCCTACAATGAGCAGTTCTTC
.	TRBJ1-1	.	14	TRBV5-4	CASSLPMRDTEAFF	TGTGCCAGCAGCTTGCCCATGAGGGACACTGAAGCTTTCTTT
TRBD2	TRBJ2-1	.	16	TRBV5-1	CASSLTSGRNYNEQFF	TGCGCCAGCAGCTTAACTAGCGGGCGGAACTACAATGAGCAGTTCTTC
TRBD2	TRBJ2-3	.	16	TRBV7-3	CASSPGTSGGPDTQYF	TGTGCCAGCAGCCCGGGTACTAGCGGGGGTCCAGATACGCAGTATTTT